The entry that follows covers one TCR beta chain sequence. CDR3 length: 13 residues. The germline V gene has CDR1 MNHNY and CDR2 SVGAGI (reference sequence). Trimming shortened V by 5 bases and J by 4 bases, and 9 bases separated the two germline ends. TCRdb independently ran MiXCR on the 5' RACE reads; one entry per CDR3 protein. The sample holds over 55,000 distinct CDR3 sequences, 25% to 35% seen once. The memory fraction was CD4+CD45RO+CD25- cells. This receptor was obtained from a female donor with breast cancer. Material for sequencing was tumor-infiltrating memory CD4+ T cells sorted from the breast tumor. Indicated subset: memory CD4+ T cells, CD4+CD45RO+CD25-. The V gene is TRBV6-6, the J gene TRBJ1-5; D might be TRBD1 (6 bases). The CDR3 DNA reads TGTGCCAGCAGTCCCGGGACAAATCAGCCCCAGCATTTT. Its translation is CASSPGTNQPQHF.